This entry describes one T cell receptor (beta chain). The germline V gene has CDR1 MNHEY and CDR2 SVGAGI. V was clipped by 8 bases and J by 0 bases; unmatched bases: 7. This CDR3 has 15 residues. These data belong to a study of blood T cell repertoires in COVID-19. Study-wide background: Collection of acute and convalescent COVID-19 samples took place in the United States, Italy and Spain. Nucleic acid was either cDNA or gDNA, and it came from T cells, B-cell-depleted T cells, or PBMCs.

Study processing details: Estimation of nucleated cell counts relied on the amplification of reference gene primers. Sequencing was performed with immunoSEQ multiplex PCR; in TCRdb, only in-frame clones are kept and a portion is missing. The V and J calls and clone size are taken from that table; D and trimming were inferred from the DNA. The repertoire holds about 81,000 clones, with 70% to 90% as singletons. Sequencing input: peripheral blood. The rearrangement joins TRBV6-5 to TRBJ2-1; 7 bases agree with TRBD2. The receptor was isolated from a woman of 80 years or more with acute or convalescent COVID-19. CDR3 amino acids: CASDKAGSSYNEQFF. The CDR3 nucleotides are TGTGCCAGCGATAAAGCGGGGAGCTCCTACAATGAGCAGTTCTTC.